This TCR beta chain appears in the sequencing data of a study of T-cell reconstitution after alpha-beta-depleted transplantation in children. This clonotype was detected many times. The trim removed 3 bases at V and 6 bases at J, leaving 15 bases unmatched. CDR1 is KGHSH and CDR2 is LQKENI in the germline V gene. This CDR3 is built from 17 residues. Unique molecular identifiers were built into the TCRbeta library. TCRdb called the PCR reads again in MiXCR, with one record for every CDR3 protein. This table holds approximately 240,000 distinct CDR3 sequences, more than 7.5% found once. The chain links TRBV18 to TRBJ2-3, with 7 bases fitting TRBD2. The input for sequencing was PBMCs from the stem cell graft donor, taken from the stem cell graft. The TCR was taken from a human donor who donated a stem cell graft to a child with SCID. The CDR3: CASSPRPGTKKADTQYF. CDR3 bases: TGTGCCAGCTCACCGCGACCCGGGACTAAGAAAGCGGATACGCAGTATTTT.